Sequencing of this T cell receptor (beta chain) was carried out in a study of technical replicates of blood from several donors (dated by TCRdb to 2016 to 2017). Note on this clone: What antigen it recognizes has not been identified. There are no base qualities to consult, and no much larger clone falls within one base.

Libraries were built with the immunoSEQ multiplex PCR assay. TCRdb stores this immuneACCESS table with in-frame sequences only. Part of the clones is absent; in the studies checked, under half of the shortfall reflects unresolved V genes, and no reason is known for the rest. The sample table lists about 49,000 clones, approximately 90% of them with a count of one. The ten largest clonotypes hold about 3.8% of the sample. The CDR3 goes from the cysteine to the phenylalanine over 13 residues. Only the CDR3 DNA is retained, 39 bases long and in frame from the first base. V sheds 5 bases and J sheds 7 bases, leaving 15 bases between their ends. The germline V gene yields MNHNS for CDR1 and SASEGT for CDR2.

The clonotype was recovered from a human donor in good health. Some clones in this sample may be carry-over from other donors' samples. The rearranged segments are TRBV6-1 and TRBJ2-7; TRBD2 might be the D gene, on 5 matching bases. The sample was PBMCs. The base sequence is TGTGCCAGCAGTCCCTGGACTCTGGGGGAGCAGTACTTC. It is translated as CASSPWTLGEQYF.